These 22 T cell receptor beta chains came from one sample sequenced in a study of graft-versus-host responses after intestinal transplantation. This table comes from immunoSEQ multiplex PCR, and its TCRdb copy is limited to in-frame clones, with some not included. The sample has roughly 99,000 clones; more than 70% are singletons. Material: PBMCs, obtained 255 days after intestinal transplant. The receptors here all came from a human patient who received an intestinal transplant, so some T cells may come from the graft donor.

The J gene is TRBJ2-1, the V gene TRBV10-3; D is unclear. Per the germline V gene, CDR1 is ENHRY and CDR2 is SYGVKD. The V gene lost 3 bases and the J gene lost 2 bases, with 2 bases spanning the gap. This CDR3 has 12 amino acids. CDR3 nucleotide sequence: TGTGCCATCAGTGATACCTACAATGAGCAGTTCTTC. Its translation is CAISDTYNEQFF.

As concerns this clone: Other DNA variants within this sample encode the same CDR3. V usage is TRBV28 and J usage is TRBJ2-1; no clear D. This CDR3 is built from 12 residues. CDR1 and CDR2 from the germline V gene are MDHEN and SYDVKM. V dropped 6 bases and J dropped 7 bases, with 10 bases sitting between them. The CDR3 nucleotides are TGTGCCAGCAGCCTCGGCGGAAATGAGCAGTTCTTC. This translates into CASSLGGNEQFF.

The genes are TRBV14 and TRBJ1-5, with D possibly TRBD1 on 6 matching bases. The CDR3 length is 18 residues. Per germline, CDR1 SGHDN and CDR2 FVKESK. V lost 3 bases to trimming and J lost 0 bases, with 18 bases between them. The CDR3 sequence: CASSHRTTGSYSNQPQHF. The CDR3 DNA reads as TGTGCCAGCAGCCATAGAACGACAGGTAGTTATAGCAATCAGCCCCAGCATTTT.

The rearrangement joins TRBV29-1 to TRBJ1-1; D is perhaps TRBD1 (6 bases). The CDR3 has 16 residues. V lost 0 bases and J 6 bases, leaving 20 bases between the germline ends. Germline CDR1 SQVTM, CDR2 ANQGSEA. CDR3: CSVEEIGNREGAEAFF. The CDR3 DNA reads TGCAGCGTTGAAGAAATCGGGAACAGGGAAGGGGCTGAAGCTTTCTTT.

The chain carries TRBV9 and TRBJ2-3, with 11 bases aligning to TRBD2. CDR3 length equals 15 residues. Germline assignment: CDR1 SGDLS and CDR2 YYNGEE. The ends lost 3 bases at V and 2 bases at J; junction bases unmatched: 2. The CDR3 here is CASSALAGDTDTQYF. The CDR3 coding sequence is TGTGCCAGCAGCGCACTAGCGGGAGACACAGATACGCAGTATTTT.

This chain connects TRBV6-5 to TRBJ1-1; weak D call: TRBD1 (5 bases). The V gene lost 2 bases and the J gene lost 5 bases, with 6 bases spanning the gap. CDR1 and CDR2 (germline): MNHEY, SVGAGI. This CDR3 spans 12 amino acids. CDR3 amino acids: CASSYGGTEAFF. The CDR3 DNA sequence: TGTGCCAGCAGTTACGGGGGTACTGAAGCTTTCTTT.

The CDR3 sequence: CASSLMSGANTGELFF. CDR3 nucleotide sequence: TGTGCCAGCAGCTTAATGTCGGGCGCGAACACCGGGGAGCTGTTTTTT. The J gene is TRBJ2-2, the V gene TRBV7-3; D is unclear. CDR1 is SGHTA and CDR2 is FQGTGA in the germline V gene. The CDR3 contains 16 residues. The V end was cut by 1 base, the J end by 0 bases, with 9 bases between.

This sequence joins TRBV10-2 and TRBJ1-6; 10 bases match TRBD1. CDR1 and CDR2 (germline): WSHSY, SAAADI. The CDR3 spans 14 residues. The junction had 8 bases not matched to a gene; V was cut back by 9 bases and J by 9 bases. The CDR3 loop is CASGEGTGVSPLHF. CDR3 coding DNA: TGCGCCAGTGGGGAGGGGACAGGGGTTTCACCCCTCCACTTT.

This chain uses TRBV28 with TRBJ1-5; 10 bases are shared with TRBD1. The CDR3 is made up of 14 amino acids. Germline V gene sequence: CDR1 MDHEN, CDR2 SYDVKM. V gave up 6 bases and J gave up 7 bases; unmatched junction bases: 6. The CDR3 protein is CASRRQGARQPQHF. Here the CDR3 DNA reads TGTGCCAGCAGACGACAGGGGGCCAGACAGCCCCAGCATTTT.

The J gene is TRBJ1-6, the V gene TRBV2; 8 bases fit TRBD1. The CDR3 is 17 residues long. The germline V gene has CDR1 SNHLY and CDR2 FYNNEI. V lost 6 bases, J lost 11 bases, and 18 bases stayed unmatched. The CDR3 sequence is CASRERAKTGEGPPLHF. In DNA, the CDR3 is TGTGCCAGCAGGGAGAGGGCCAAGACAGGGGAAGGGCCACCCCTCCACTTT.

The CDR3 here is CASSPRESGQQYF. CDR3 sequence (DNA): TGTGCCAGCAGTCCCCGGGAGTCCGGGCAGCAGTACTTC. The chain has TRBV27 and TRBJ2-7, with D possibly matching TRBD2 (6 bases). This CDR3 has 13 amino acids. Trimming cost V 5 bases and J 8 bases, with 16 bases left between them. The germline CDR1 and CDR2 sequences are MNHEY and SMNVEV (reference sequence).

V and J are TRBV7-6 and TRBJ1-1; D perhaps matches TRBD1 (5 bases). Per germline, CDR1 SGHVS and CDR2 FNYEAQ. Trimming pared 4 bases from V and 8 bases from J, leaving 14 bases between. The CDR3 is 13 amino acids. CDR3 sequence (DNA): TGTGCCAGCAGCTCGGGGGGAAAAGGAGAAGCTTTCTTT. As protein: CASSSGGKGEAFF.

This rearrangement joins TRBV7-2 to TRBJ2-7; D gene ambiguous. Germline lookup yields CDR1 SGHTA and CDR2 FQGNSA. Trimming cost V 5 bases and J 7 bases, with 15 bases left between them. The CDR3 extends over 13 amino acids. The CDR3 nucleotides are TGTGCCAGCAGCCCCCGACACCCTCGGGAGCAGTACTTC. Encoded protein: CASSPRHPREQYF. The complete variable domain, with remaining parts taken from reference TRBV7-2 and TRBJ2-7, reads GAGVSQSPSNKVTEKGKDVELRCDPISGHTALYWYRQSLGQGLEFLIYFQGNSAPDKSGLPSDRFSAERTGGSVSTLTIQRTQQEDSAVYLCASSPRHPREQYFGPGTRLTVT.

This clone was seen a handful of times. This rearrangement joins TRBV28 to TRBJ1-6; D ambiguous. Germline V gene sequence: CDR1 MDHEN, CDR2 SYDVKM. V gave up 3 bases and J gave up 9 bases, with 6 bases separating them. The CDR3 loop spans 12 amino acids. The CDR3 reads CASSFEPSPLHF. For the CDR3, the DNA is TGTGCCAGCAGTTTTGAACCTTCACCCCTCCACTTT.

J is TRBJ1-1 and V is TRBV28; D is uncertain. V was shortened by 6 bases and J by 6 bases, with 17 bases between the two germline ends. The CDR3 runs to 14 residues. Germline values: CDR1 MDHEN, CDR2 SYDVKM. Here the CDR3 DNA reads TGTGCCAGCAGCCAATCGAGCGCGGGCGCTGAAGCTTTCTTT. Encoded protein: CASSQSSAGAEAFF.

This chain joins TRBV5-5 and TRBJ1-3; D is unclear. CDR3 size: 15 residues. V lost 0 bases and J lost 0, with 7 bases in between. CDR1 is SGHKS, CDR2 YYEKEE, per germline (reference sequence). The DNA of the CDR3 is TGTGCCAGCAGCTTGGACACAAGCTCTGGAAACACCATATATTTT. Its translation: CASSLDTSSGNTIYF.

The chain uses TRBV5-6 and TRBJ2-1; 15 nucleotides match TRBD2. In germline, CDR1 is SGHDT, CDR2 YYEEEE. With V trimmed by 4 bases and J by 8 bases, 13 bases remained unmatched. This CDR3 contains 18 residues. The CDR3, as DNA: TGTGCCAGCAGCCCCGCCTTTGCCGGGACTAGCGGGGGGTATGAGCAGTTCTTC. Translation: CASSPAFAGTSGGYEQFF.

The chain joins TRBV10-2 to TRBJ1-1, with 7 bases aligning to TRBD1. V trimming: 6 bases; J trimming: 3 bases; junction bases outside the gene matches: 7. This CDR3 spans 14 amino acids. Germline V lookup: CDR1 WSHSY, CDR2 SAAADI. The CDR3 loop reads CASRTGTVDTEAFF. CDR3 DNA: TGCGCCAGCAGGACCGGGACAGTAGACACTGAAGCTTTCTTT.

This sequence joins TRBV14 and TRBJ1-1, with 9 bases identical to TRBD1. V was pared by 2 bases and J by 5 bases, with 12 bases of the junction left unmatched. This CDR3 is built from 17 residues. CDR1 SGHDN and CDR2 FVKESK come from the germline V gene. The chain's CDR3 is CASSQIPAGTGRTEAFF. The CDR3 bases are TGTGCCAGCAGCCAAATCCCGGCCGGGACAGGGAGGACTGAAGCTTTCTTT. Looking up the rest from reference TRBV14 and TRBJ1-1 gives the full variable domain: EAGVTQFPSHSVIEKGQTVTLRCDPISGHDNLYWYRRVMGKEIKFLLHFVKESKQDESGMPNNRFLAERTGGTYSTLKVQPAELEDSGVYFCASSQIPAGTGRTEAFFGQGTRLTVV.

The chain has TRBV19 and TRBJ2-7, with 11 positions matching TRBD1. With V trimmed by 5 bases and J by 6 bases, 3 bases remained unmatched. The CDR3 is 13 amino acids. Germline assignment: CDR1 LNHDA and CDR2 SQIVND (reference sequence). The CDR3 region has the DNA TGTGCCAGTAGTCTCGGGACAGGGGGCGAGCAGTACGTC. Translated: CASSLGTGGEQYV.

This clone has only one observation. The rearrangement links TRBV19 to TRBJ2-1; a possible D gene is TRBD2 (5 bases). Germline V gene data show CDR1 as LNHDA and CDR2 as SQIVND (reference sequence). This CDR3 has 14 residues. V gave up 7 bases and J gave up 4 bases, with 14 bases separating them. CDR3 loop: CASNPIGGYNEQFF. The CDR3 DNA is TGTGCCAGTAACCCGATTGGAGGATACAATGAGCAGTTCTTC.

The genes are TRBV1 and TRBJ1-1. TRBV1 is designated a pseudogene. The CDR3 contains 16 residues. CDR3 sequence (DNA): TGCACCAGCGATCCGATGGGGGGGTGGGTGAACACTGAAGCTTTCTTT. Translating gives CTSDPMGGWVNTEAFF.